Below are 20 T cell receptor beta chains sequenced from a single sample in a study of beta chain features in type 1 diabetes. Expressed TCRB transcripts were sequenced because the isolated RNA had all been reverse transcribed beforehand. The data were produced by immunoSEQ multiplex PCR, yet TCRdb's version contains in-frame clones alone and is incomplete. This table holds more than 8,500 clones, approximately 80% found once. The sequenced sample consisted of Tregs from blood. All receptors come from a woman aged 18-29 years in good health.

This chain connects TRBV5-6 to TRBJ2-5; D is uncertain. V gave up 2 bases and J gave up 4 bases, with 3 bases separating them. The CDR3 totals 11 residues. Germline-derived CDR1 and CDR2 are SGHDT and YYEEEE. The CDR3 is CASSLAETQYF. Written as DNA, the CDR3 is TGTGCCAGCAGCTTAGCAGAGACCCAGTACTTC.

The rearrangement uses TRBV2 and TRBJ1-3, with D tentatively TRBD1 (6 bases). This CDR3 has 17 residues. V was clipped by 8 bases and J by 3 bases, with 23 bases between them. Germline V gene lookup returns CDR1 SNHLY and CDR2 FYNNEI. The CDR3 DNA follows: TGTGCCAGCTCTTCCGGCGGGGGGGGGCTCTTTGGAAACACCATATATTTT. Protein product: CASSSGGGGLFGNTIYF.

V is TRBV5-6 and J is TRBJ1-2; possibly TRBD1 for D (6 bases). The CDR3 runs 13 residues. Germline V gene data show CDR1 as SGHDT and CDR2 as YYEEEE. V lost 4 bases and J lost 7, with 14 bases in between. CDR3 coding DNA: TGTGCCAGCAGCGACTCTCAGGGGCTTGGCTACACCTTC. Protein product: CASSDSQGLGYTF.

CDR3 in amino acids: CATRQGYEQYF. The CDR3 region has the DNA TGTGCCACCCGACAGGGATACGAGCAGTACTTC. The chain couples TRBV19 to TRBJ2-5; 7 nucleotides line up with TRBD1. The better agreement between TRBJ2-7 and the DNA end casts doubt on the J call. The V gene's germline CDR1 is LNHDA and CDR2 SQIVND (reference sequence). The CDR3 covers 11 residues.

The chain links TRBV11-3 to TRBJ2-2; D possibly corresponds to TRBD2 (5 bases). The germline V and J ends were trimmed by 2 bases and 7 bases, with 8 bases remaining between them. CDR3 size: 13 residues. Germline V gene lookup returns CDR1 SGHNT and CDR2 YENEEA. This CDR3 is CASSLLGSGELFF. CDR3 nucleotide sequence: TGTGCCAGCAGCTTACTAGGGAGCGGGGAGCTGTTTTTT.

This clone was seen a handful of times. The J gene is TRBJ2-3, the V gene TRBV7-9; TRBD2 matches 11 bases. Trimming at V came to 5 bases and at J to 3 bases, leaving 13 bases not matched to a gene. Germline loops: CDR1 SEHNR, CDR2 FQNEAQ (reference sequence). This CDR3 comprises 18 residues. CDR3 DNA sequence: TGTGCCAGCAGCACCGGGACTAGCGGCCCTGGAGGAACAGATACGCAGTATTTT. Translating gives CASSTGTSGPGGTDTQYF.

This clone was seen just once. Other DNA variants within this sample encode the same CDR3. V is TRBV5-1 and J is TRBJ1-1, with D perhaps matching TRBD1 (5 bases). Per the germline V gene, CDR1 is SGHRS and CDR2 is YFSETQ. This CDR3 spans 14 amino acids. V was clipped by 3 bases and J by 4 bases, with 13 bases between them. The chain's CDR3 is CASSSQGVSTEAFF. DNA of the CDR3: TGCGCCAGCAGCTCACAAGGGGTGAGCACTGAAGCTTTCTTT.

The chain couples TRBV30 to TRBJ1-5; weak D call: TRBD1 (5 bases). This CDR3 region has 13 residues. Germline V CDR1 and CDR2: GTSNPN, SVGIG (reference sequence). Trimming removed 5 bases at V and 1 base at J, with 9 bases between. The CDR3 here is CAWGALSNQPQHF. The CDR3 nucleotides are TGTGCCTGGGGGGCTCTCAGCAATCAGCCCCAGCATTTT.

The sample holds one count of this clone. This rearrangement joins TRBV6-5 to TRBJ2-7; tentatively, D is TRBD2 (7 bases). Trimming left V 6 bases short and J 6 bases short, with 12 bases between. The CDR3 covers 12 residues. Germline values: CDR1 MNHEY, CDR2 SVGAGI. The CDR3 region is CASSRGALEQYF. In DNA, the CDR3 is TGTGCCAGCAGCCGGGGGGCGCTCGAGCAGTACTTC.

V and J are TRBV9 and TRBJ1-2; D is unclear. The CDR3 covers 13 residues. Germline assignment: CDR1 SGDLS and CDR2 YYNGEE. The V and J ends lost 4 bases and 8 bases respectively, with 15 bases between them. The CDR3: CASSLRPLEGYTF. CDR3 bases: TGTGCCAGCAGCTTGAGGCCCCTGGAGGGCTACACCTTC.

V usage is TRBV6-6 and J usage is TRBJ1-1; D is ambiguous. The CDR3 length is 15 residues. From germline, CDR1 is MNHNY and CDR2 SVGAGI (reference sequence). V was shortened by 2 bases and J by 1 base, with 11 bases between the two germline ends. The CDR3 DNA follows: TGTGCCAGCAGTTACGGTACGGTCGCGAACACTGAAGCTTTCTTT. Its protein product is CASSYGTVANTEAFF.

The rearrangement joins TRBV7-3 to TRBJ2-7, with D perhaps TRBD2 (5 bases). This CDR3 is 13 amino acids long. Looked up from germline, CDR1 is SGHTA and CDR2 is FQGTGA. The V gene lost 1 base and the J gene lost 9 bases, with 13 bases spanning the gap. DNA of the CDR3: TGTGCCAGCAGCTTAAGGACGGACTCTGGGCAGTACTTC. It specifies CASSLRTDSGQYF.

The rearrangement joins TRBV6-1 to TRBJ2-5; TRBD1 matches at 9 bases. CDR3 length: 14 amino acids. Germline V lookup: CDR1 MNHNS, CDR2 SASEGT. V lost 8 bases to trimming and J lost 4 bases; unmatched junction nucleotides: 8. The CDR3 here is CASPRTGVLETQYF. The CDR3 DNA reads TGTGCCAGCCCCAGGACAGGGGTATTAGAGACCCAGTACTTC.

The chain combines TRBV7-2 with TRBJ1-1; TRBD1 might be the D (5 bases). Trimming stripped 5 bases from V and 4 bases from J, with 11 bases between. The CDR3 is made up of 13 amino acids. Germline V gene sequence: CDR1 SGHTA, CDR2 FQGNSA. CDR3: CASSLRRGTEAFF. The DNA for the CDR3 is TGTGCCAGCAGCCTAAGGAGGGGCACTGAAGCTTTCTTT.

The chain has TRBV13 and TRBJ2-7; TRBD2 is a possible D gene (5 bases). The CDR3 covers 14 residues. Germline V gene sequence: CDR1 PRHDT, CDR2 FYEKMQ (reference sequence). Trimming cost V 6 bases and J 0 bases, with 12 bases left between them. The CDR3 DNA is TGTGCCAGCAGTCTGAGAGGGCTCTCCTACGAGCAGTACTTC. Translation: CASSLRGLSYEQYF.

The gene calls are TRBV6-1 and TRBJ1-1, with D unclear. The CDR3 has 13 amino acids. The V gene lost 7 bases and the J gene lost 4 bases, with 13 bases spanning the gap. Germline V gives CDR1 MNHNS, CDR2 SASEGT. The CDR3 DNA reads TGTGCCAGCAACCTAATGAGGAGCACTGAAGCTTTCTTT. This codes for CASNLMRSTEAFF.

This clone came up once. The genes are TRBV5-6 and TRBJ2-1, with TRBD1 identical over 11 bases. Germline V CDR1 and CDR2: SGHDT, YYEEEE. Germline trimming cut 3 bases from V and 6 bases from J; bases unmatched to any gene: 5. The CDR3 spans 15 residues. CDR3 nucleotides: TGTGCCAGCAGCTATACCGGGACAGGGGGCAATGAGCAGTTCTTC. Protein: CASSYTGTGGNEQFF.

This clone was observed a handful of times. The V and J genes are TRBV29-1 and TRBJ1-5; D is unclear. In germline, CDR1 is SQVTM, CDR2 ANQGSEA. The CDR3 loop spans 15 amino acids. Trimming cost V 2 bases and J 4 bases, with 15 bases left between them. The CDR3 protein is CSVEPPGPMNQPQHF. The CDR3 nucleotides read TGCAGCGTTGAACCCCCTGGCCCAATGAATCAGCCCCAGCATTTT.

The chain links TRBV6-7 to TRBJ2-3; TRBD2 matches at 12 bases. TRBV6-7 is known as an ORF, though its function is uncertain. V dropped 2 bases and J dropped 4; count of bases not matched to a gene: 7. The CDR3 has 17 amino acids. CDR3 region: CASSYPLAGGRSDTQYF. CDR3 coding DNA: TGTGCCAGCAGTTACCCTCTAGCGGGGGGGCGGTCAGATACGCAGTATTTT.

The chain employs TRBV7-2 and TRBJ2-5; possible D gene TRBD1, 6 bases. TRBJ2-7 explains the end of the DNA better; the J call may be wrong. The CDR3 is 13 residues long. Germline assignment: CDR1 SGHTA and CDR2 FQGNSA. Here the CDR3 DNA reads TGTGCCAGCAGCTTATCCCCAGGGGACGAGCAGTACTTC. Its translation is CASSLSPGDEQYF.